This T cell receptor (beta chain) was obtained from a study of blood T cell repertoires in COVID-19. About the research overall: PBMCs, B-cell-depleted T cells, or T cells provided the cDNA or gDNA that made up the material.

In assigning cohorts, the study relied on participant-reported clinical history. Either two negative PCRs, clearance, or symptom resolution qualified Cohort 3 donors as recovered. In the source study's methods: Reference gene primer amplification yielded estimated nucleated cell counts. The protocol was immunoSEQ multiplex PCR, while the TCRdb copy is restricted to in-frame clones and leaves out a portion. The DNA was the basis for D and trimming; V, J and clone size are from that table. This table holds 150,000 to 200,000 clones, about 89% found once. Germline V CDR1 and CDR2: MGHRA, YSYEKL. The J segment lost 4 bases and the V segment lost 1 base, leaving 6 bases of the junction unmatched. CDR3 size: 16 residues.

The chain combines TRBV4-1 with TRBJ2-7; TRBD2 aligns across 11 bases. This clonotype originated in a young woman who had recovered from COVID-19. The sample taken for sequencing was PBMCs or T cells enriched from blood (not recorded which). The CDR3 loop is CASSQGLAGPYYEQYF. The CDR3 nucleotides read TGCGCCAGCAGCCAAGGACTAGCGGGACCTTATTACGAGCAGTACTTC.